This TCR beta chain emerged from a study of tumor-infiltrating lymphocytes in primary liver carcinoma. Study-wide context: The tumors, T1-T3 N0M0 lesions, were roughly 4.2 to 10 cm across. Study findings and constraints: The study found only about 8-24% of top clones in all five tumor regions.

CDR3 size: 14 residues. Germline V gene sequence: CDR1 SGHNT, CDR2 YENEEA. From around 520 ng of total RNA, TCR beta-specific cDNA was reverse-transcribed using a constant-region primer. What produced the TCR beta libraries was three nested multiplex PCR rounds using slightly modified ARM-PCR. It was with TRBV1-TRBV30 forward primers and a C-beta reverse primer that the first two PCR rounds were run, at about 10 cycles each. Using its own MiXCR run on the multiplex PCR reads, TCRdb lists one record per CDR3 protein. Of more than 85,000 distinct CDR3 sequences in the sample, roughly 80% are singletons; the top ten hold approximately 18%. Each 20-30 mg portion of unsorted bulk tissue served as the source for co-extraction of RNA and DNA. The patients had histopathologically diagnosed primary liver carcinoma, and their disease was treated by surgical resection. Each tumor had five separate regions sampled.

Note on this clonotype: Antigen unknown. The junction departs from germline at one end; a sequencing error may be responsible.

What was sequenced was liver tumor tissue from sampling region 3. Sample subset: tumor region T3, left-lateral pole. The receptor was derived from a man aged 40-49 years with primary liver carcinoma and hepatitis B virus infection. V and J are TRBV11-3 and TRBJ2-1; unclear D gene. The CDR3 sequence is CANSLGVPNNEQFF. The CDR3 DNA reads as TGTGCCAACAGCTTAGGTGTCCCGAACAATGAGCAGTTCTTC.